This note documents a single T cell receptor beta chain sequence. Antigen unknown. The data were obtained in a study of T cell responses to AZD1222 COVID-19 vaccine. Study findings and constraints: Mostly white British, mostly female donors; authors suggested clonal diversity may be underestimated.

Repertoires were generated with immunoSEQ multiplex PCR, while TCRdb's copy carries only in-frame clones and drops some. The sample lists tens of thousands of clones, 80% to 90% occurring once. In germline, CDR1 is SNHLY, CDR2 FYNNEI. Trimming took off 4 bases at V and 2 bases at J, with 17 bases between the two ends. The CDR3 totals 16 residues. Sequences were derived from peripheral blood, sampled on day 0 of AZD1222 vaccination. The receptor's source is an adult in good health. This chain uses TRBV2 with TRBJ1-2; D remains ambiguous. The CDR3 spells CASSVSAGPPNYGYTF. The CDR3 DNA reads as TGTGCCAGCAGTGTTTCGGCCGGCCCCCCCAACTATGGCTACACCTTC.